A single sample is the source of the 21 T cell receptor beta chains below, sequenced in a study of radiation and T cells in renal cell carcinoma. Assay: immunoSEQ multiplex PCR; the TCRdb copy retains only in-frame clones and omits some. The sample includes around 140,000 clones, around 89% of them seen just once. Time point of the sample: baseline pretreatment blood. Treatment denoted: 15 Gy SBRT to primary tumor, nephrectomy 4 weeks later. This specimen consisted of blood, obtained from a patient whose treatment included radiotherapy and nephrectomy. These receptors were obtained from a woman in her seventies with renal cell carcinoma.

The chain carries TRBV9 and TRBJ2-2, with TRBD2 identical over 8 bases. V was pared by 2 bases and J by 4 bases, with 1 base of the junction left unmatched. Germline loops: CDR1 SGDLS, CDR2 YYNGEE. The CDR3 covers 14 residues. The CDR3 nucleotides are TGTGCCAGCAGCGTGGGGACTAGCACCGGGGAGCTGTTTTTT. It translates to CASSVGTSTGELFF.

The chain carries TRBV28 and TRBJ1-2, with D unresolved. Germline V gene lookup returns CDR1 MDHEN and CDR2 SYDVKM. The CDR3 spans 14 residues. V was cut by 7 bases and J by 2 bases, with 14 bases left in between. The CDR3 region is CASTAATTNYGYTF. CDR3 nucleotides: TGTGCCAGCACGGCCGCGACCACAAACTATGGCTACACCTTC.

V usage is TRBV15 and J usage is TRBJ2-7, with 8 bases that match TRBD2. The CDR3 is 15 amino acids. The V gene end was trimmed by 1 base and the J gene end by 2 bases; junction bases not matched to a gene: 4. Germline assignment: CDR1 LNHNV and CDR2 YYDKDF (reference sequence). The CDR3 DNA reads as TGTGCCACCAGCAGAGGGGGTAGCGGGGCCTACGAGCAGTACTTC. Translating it yields CATSRGGSGAYEQYF.

The chain links TRBV7-2 to TRBJ1-5, with D hard to call. Germline V lookup: CDR1 SGHTA, CDR2 FQGNSA. The V gene lost 0 bases and the J gene lost 4 bases, with 10 bases spanning the gap. The length of the CDR3 is 15 residues. In DNA form, the CDR3 reads TGTGCCAGCAGCTTAGCCCCAACTCAAAATCAGCCCCAGCATTTT. This gives the protein CASSLAPTQNQPQHF.

V gene TRBV2 combines with J gene TRBJ1-6; perhaps TRBD1 as D (5 bases). The germline CDR1 and CDR2 sequences are SNHLY and FYNNEI. Trimming left V 4 bases short and J 3 bases short, with 7 bases between. CDR3 size: 14 residues. CDR3 in DNA: TGTGCCAGCAGTGGGGGGGGCTATAATTCACCCCTCCACTTT. It encodes CASSGGGYNSPLHF.

This CDR3 is CASSLVGGQGYTF. CDR3 coding DNA: TGTGCCAGCAGCTTAGTAGGGGGCCAGGGCTACACCTTC. This chain uses TRBV7-8 with TRBJ1-2; 7 bases match TRBD1. In germline, CDR1 is SGHVS, CDR2 FQNEAQ. V lost 1 base and J lost 8; bases outside the gene matches: 4. The CDR3 runs to 13 residues.

This clone occurred a few times. The chain couples TRBV30 to TRBJ1-1; the D is unclear. CDR3 length equals 12 residues. Germline assignment: CDR1 GTSNPN and CDR2 SVGIG (reference sequence). The germline V and J ends were trimmed by 2 bases and 4 bases, with 8 bases remaining between them. The chain's CDR3 is CAWSFRSTEAFF. The CDR3 DNA reads as TGTGCCTGGAGTTTCCGTAGCACTGAAGCTTTCTTT.

V is TRBV18 and J is TRBJ1-4; 7 bases line up with TRBD1. Germline V gene lookup returns CDR1 KGHSH and CDR2 LQKENI. Losses at the gene ends were 3 bases for V and 5 bases for J; bases not matched to a gene: 6. The CDR3 extends over 15 amino acids. CDR3 DNA sequence: TGTGCCAGCTCACCTTCGACAGGGCGAAATGAAAAACTGTTTTTT. Protein: CASSPSTGRNEKLFF.

The chain has TRBV19 and TRBJ2-2; weak D call: TRBD2 (6 bases). V dropped 2 bases and J dropped 2 bases, with 9 bases sitting between them. CDR3 size: 15 residues. From germline, CDR1 is LNHDA and CDR2 SQIVND (reference sequence). The CDR3 DNA reads TGTGCCAGTAGTATATTGGGGACTAACACCGGGGAGCTGTTTTTT. It yields the protein CASSILGTNTGELFF.

The chain has TRBV7-9 and TRBJ2-5; TRBD2 might be the D (6 bases). The V gene's germline CDR1 is SEHNR and CDR2 FQNEAQ (reference sequence). V shed 6 bases and J shed 0 bases, with 14 bases lying between them. This CDR3 spans 15 amino acids. CDR3 nucleotides: TGTGCCAGCAGTATAGTAGGAGGGTACCAAGAGACCCAGTACTTC. Its protein product is CASSIVGGYQETQYF.

The gene calls are TRBV4-1 and TRBJ2-6; 9 bases are a match to TRBD1. Trimming at V came to 3 bases and at J to 4 bases, leaving 4 bases not matched to a gene. CDR1 is MGHRA and CDR2 is YSYEKL in the germline V gene. The CDR3 loop spans 16 amino acids. The CDR3 protein is CASSHNRGRGANVLTF. CDR3 nucleotide sequence: TGCGCCAGCAGCCATAACAGGGGGCGAGGGGCCAACGTCCTGACTTTC.

The chain joins TRBV5-1 to TRBJ2-5; 7 bases align to TRBD2. The trim removed 3 bases at V and 0 bases at J, leaving 5 bases unmatched. The CDR3 sequence is 15 residues long. CDR1 is SGHRS and CDR2 is YFSETQ in the germline V gene. The CDR3 DNA sequence: TGCGCCAGCAGCTATACACTAGCGTACCAAGAGACCCAGTACTTC. Protein: CASSYTLAYQETQYF.

The gene calls are TRBV4-2 and TRBJ2-7, with D perhaps given as TRBD1 or TRBD2 (5 bases each). Trimming stripped 4 bases from V and 7 bases from J, with 17 bases between. Germline V gene sequence: CDR1 LGHNA, CDR2 YNFKEQ. The CDR3 is 14 residues long. CDR3 sequence reads: CASSLGDGNWEQYF. CDR3 nucleotide sequence: TGTGCCAGCAGCCTGGGGGACGGAAACTGGGAGCAGTACTTC.

The chain uses TRBV5-1 and TRBJ1-2, with a tentative D call TRBD1 (5 bases). The length of the CDR3 is 15 residues. The V end was cut by 4 bases, the J end by 4 bases, with 17 bases between. Germline CDR1 reads SGHRS; CDR2 reads YFSETQ. The CDR3 coding sequence is TGCGCCAGCAGCGTGGGGCGGGGAGAAGGCTATGGCTACACCTTC. It codes for CASSVGRGEGYGYTF.

The chain employs TRBV6-1 and TRBJ2-2; 9 bases are shared with TRBD1. With 5 bases clipped from V and 4 bases from J, the junction kept 2 bases outside the gene matches. Germline V gene data show CDR1 as MNHNS and CDR2 as SASEGT. The CDR3 consists of 14 residues. CDR3 sequence (DNA): TGTGCCAGCAGTTCGGACAGGGGCACCGGGGAGCTGTTTTTT. Encoded protein: CASSSDRGTGELFF.

This clone was picked up one time. The V and J genes are TRBV6-5 and TRBJ2-5; D gene ambiguous. CDR3 size: 13 residues. Germline V gene sequence: CDR1 MNHEY, CDR2 SVGAGI. V dropped 6 bases and J dropped 7 bases, with 15 bases sitting between them. The CDR3 bases are TGTGCCAGCAGACTTAGCCGGGCTGGGACCCAGTACTTC. Translating gives CASRLSRAGTQYF.

Worth noting for this clone: Other DNA sequences in this specimen translate into the identical CDR3. This chain connects TRBV5-1 to TRBJ2-5; maybe TRBD1 (5 bases). The V gene's germline CDR1 is SGHRS and CDR2 YFSETQ. The CDR3 spans 14 residues. V lost 4 bases, J lost 2 bases, and 12 bases lay in between. The CDR3 loop reads CASSRGGAQETQYF. As DNA, the CDR3 is TGCGCCAGCAGCCGTGGTGGGGCGCAAGAGACCCAGTACTTC.

CDR3 loop: CASSETQGATNEKLFF. DNA of the CDR3: TGTGCCAGCAGTGAAACCCAAGGGGCAACTAATGAAAAACTGTTTTTT. The chain has TRBV25-1 and TRBJ1-4; D is perhaps TRBD1 (5 bases). V was cut by 2 bases and J by 0 bases, with 10 bases left in between. Germline V lookup: CDR1 MGHDK, CDR2 SYGVNS. The CDR3 runs to 16 residues.

The chain links TRBV28 to TRBJ2-7; 7 bases fit TRBD1. V trimming: 3 bases; J trimming: 2 bases; junction bases outside the gene matches: 7. The germline gives CDR1 MDHEN, CDR2 SYDVKM. This CDR3 region has 15 residues. For the CDR3, the DNA is TGTGCCAGCAGTTTTAGTTGGACAGGTCCCTACGAGCAGTACTTC. Encoded protein: CASSFSWTGPYEQYF.

The chain carries TRBV11-1 and TRBJ1-2; D is uncertain. The CDR3 is 17 residues long. Germline V lookup: CDR1 SGHAT, CDR2 FQDESV (reference sequence). V dropped 1 base and J dropped 6 bases, with 21 bases sitting between them. The CDR3 protein is CASSLGPPATVKDGYTF. CDR3 bases: TGTGCCAGCAGCTTAGGACCACCCGCCACGGTTAAGGATGGCTACACCTTC.

This sequence joins TRBV5-6 and TRBJ2-3; TRBD1 agrees at 9 bases. V lost 2 bases and J lost 4; bases outside the gene matches: 2. Germline assignment: CDR1 SGHDT and CDR2 YYEEEE. The CDR3 is 14 amino acids. This CDR3 reads CASSLQGASDTQYF. The CDR3 DNA reads TGTGCCAGCAGCTTACAGGGGGCCTCAGATACGCAGTATTTT.